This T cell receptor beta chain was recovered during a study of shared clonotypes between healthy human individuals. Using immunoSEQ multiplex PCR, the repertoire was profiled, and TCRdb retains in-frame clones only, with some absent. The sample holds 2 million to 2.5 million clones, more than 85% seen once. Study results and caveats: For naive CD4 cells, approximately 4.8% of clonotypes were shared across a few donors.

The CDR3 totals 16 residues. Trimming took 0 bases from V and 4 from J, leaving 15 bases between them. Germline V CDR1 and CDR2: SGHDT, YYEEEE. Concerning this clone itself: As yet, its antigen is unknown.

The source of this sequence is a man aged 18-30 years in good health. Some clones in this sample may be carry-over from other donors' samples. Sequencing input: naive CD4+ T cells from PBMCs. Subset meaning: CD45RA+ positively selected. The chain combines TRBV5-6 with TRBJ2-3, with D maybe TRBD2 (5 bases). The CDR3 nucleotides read TGTGCCAGCAGCTTGGAAGTGCTGGCGGGCGCAGATACGCAGTATTTT. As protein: CASSLEVLAGADTQYF.